Listed below are T cell receptor beta chains from one sample, sequenced in a study of read filtering for tumor transcriptome and immune sequencing. TCRdb re-analysed the reads in MiXCR, keeping a single row per CDR3 protein. The sample has 25,000 to 35,000 distinct CDR3 sequences; about 18% are singletons. What was sequenced was a population of CD138-negative cells sorted from bone marrow. Every receptor here comes from a donor at least 40 years old with multiple myeloma. Each CDR3 is given without its conserved first and last residue. A clone size is listed for some rows: how often the clone was seen (once, few, many), or a class if it is expanded.

j_call: TRBJ2-1
v_call: TRBV6-2/TRBV6-3
clone_size: many
cdr3_aa: ASSYWGPKYNEQF

j_call: TRBJ1-4
v_call: TRBV12-3/TRBV12-4
clone_size: many
cdr3_aa: ASSYQRDEKLF

j_call: TRBJ2-5
v_call: TRBV30
clone_size: few
cdr3_aa: AWSAQETQY

j_call: TRBJ2-1
v_call: TRBV24-1
clone_size: many
cdr3_aa: ATSDTGTEDDNEQF

j_call: TRBJ2-2
v_call: TRBV6-2/TRBV6-3
clone_size: many
cdr3_aa: ASPLGGLGNTGELF

j_call: TRBJ2-7
v_call: TRBV28
clone_size: many
cdr3_aa: ATQGDRTDYEQY

j_call: TRBJ2-7
v_call: TRBV20-1
clone_size: -
cdr3_aa: SARDPGNLLYEQY

j_call: TRBJ1-4
v_call: TRBV11-2
clone_size: many
cdr3_aa: ASRPTRGLRANEKLF

j_call: TRBJ2-3
v_call: TRBV24-1
clone_size: few
cdr3_aa: ATSGASGFTDTQY

j_call: TRBJ1-4
v_call: TRBV13
clone_size: once
cdr3_aa: ASSGHPCQKLF

j_call: TRBJ2-5
v_call: TRBV6-2/TRBV6-3
clone_size: many
cdr3_aa: ASSYGVAGGLWQETQY

j_call: TRBJ2-7
v_call: TRBV20-1
clone_size: -
cdr3_aa: SAASWGVGEQY

j_call: TRBJ2-1
v_call: TRBV20-1
clone_size: -
cdr3_aa: SARRDSITNEQF

j_call: TRBJ2-7
v_call: TRBV6-5
clone_size: many
cdr3_aa: ASQGAYEQY

j_call: TRBJ2-7
v_call: TRBV3-1
clone_size: few
cdr3_aa: ASSRRLQGEEQY

j_call: TRBJ2-1
v_call: TRBV7-8
clone_size: many
cdr3_aa: ASSTHNEQF

j_call: TRBJ2-1
v_call: TRBV7-2
clone_size: many
cdr3_aa: APVAYNEQF

j_call: TRBJ1-2
v_call: TRBV5-1
clone_size: few
cdr3_aa: ASSLGRVNYGYT

j_call: TRBJ2-7
v_call: TRBV10-1
clone_size: -
cdr3_aa: ASSLGGSHYEQY

j_call: TRBJ2-1
v_call: TRBV30
clone_size: many
cdr3_aa: AWEDYNEQF

j_call: TRBJ2-3
v_call: TRBV10-1
clone_size: many
cdr3_aa: ASSEKRWTDTQY

j_call: TRBJ2-7
v_call: TRBV5-6
clone_size: many
cdr3_aa: ASRWRQGSGPYEQY

j_call: TRBJ2-3
v_call: TRBV9
clone_size: many
cdr3_aa: ASSSYGGATDTQY

j_call: TRBJ2-7
v_call: TRBV7-8
clone_size: -
cdr3_aa: AGTAAPGEQY

j_call: TRBJ1-1
v_call: TRBV10-3
clone_size: many
cdr3_aa: ASGTVGDTEAF

j_call: TRBJ2-5
v_call: TRBV2
clone_size: many
cdr3_aa: ASSRDSEETQY

j_call: TRBJ2-3
v_call: TRBV24-1
clone_size: many
cdr3_aa: ATGGSGAPTDTQY

j_call: TRBJ1-1
v_call: TRBV4-1
clone_size: medium-sized
cdr3_aa: ASSQITGLAEAF

j_call: TRBJ2-7
v_call: TRBV7-9
clone_size: many
cdr3_aa: ASSRAGGRGTYEQY

j_call: TRBJ1-5
v_call: TRBV4-1
clone_size: many
cdr3_aa: ASSQGWGNQPQH

j_call: TRBJ2-3
v_call: TRBV5-1
clone_size: many
cdr3_aa: ASSLGQNTDTQY

j_call: TRBJ2-3
v_call: TRBV7-2
clone_size: medium-sized
cdr3_aa: ASSLGDLSTDTQY

j_call: TRBJ2-7
v_call: TRBV6-5
clone_size: many
cdr3_aa: AAREQGASEQY

j_call: TRBJ1-5
v_call: TRBV9
clone_size: many
cdr3_aa: ASSARLDQPQH

j_call: TRBJ1-1
v_call: TRBV20-1
clone_size: few
cdr3_aa: SVRKLDVGTEAF

j_call: TRBJ2-1
v_call: TRBV6-4
clone_size: few
cdr3_aa: ASSEMGLAGGDNEQF

j_call: TRBJ2-1
v_call: TRBV6-5
clone_size: many
cdr3_aa: ASSYFSGTGNEQF

j_call: TRBJ2-5
v_call: TRBV10-3
clone_size: many
cdr3_aa: AISERTLAGLRTMKETQY

j_call: TRBJ1-5
v_call: TRBV7-9
clone_size: many
cdr3_aa: ASSLGGGDQPQH

j_call: TRBJ2-4
v_call: TRBV4-2
clone_size: many
cdr3_aa: ASSQEARGTKNIQY

j_call: TRBJ1-2
v_call: TRBV7-9
clone_size: few
cdr3_aa: ASSHMDKDYGYT

j_call: TRBJ2-3
v_call: TRBV2
clone_size: many
cdr3_aa: ASSESTDTQY

j_call: TRBJ2-1
v_call: TRBV4-2
clone_size: many
cdr3_aa: ASSQRGLADNYNEQF

j_call: TRBJ1-1
v_call: TRBV6-5
clone_size: many
cdr3_aa: ASTIGAGPYTEAF

j_call: TRBJ2-1
v_call: TRBV20-1
clone_size: few
cdr3_aa: SVGGYNEQF

j_call: TRBJ2-3
v_call: TRBV2
clone_size: many
cdr3_aa: ASRRDLAGRQY

j_call: TRBJ2-5
v_call: TRBV27
clone_size: many
cdr3_aa: ASSIGVGSLETQY

j_call: TRBJ1-5
v_call: TRBV4-1
clone_size: few
cdr3_aa: ASSQGQGAHQPQH

j_call: TRBJ2-1
v_call: TRBV20-1
clone_size: many
cdr3_aa: SADTDSYNEQF

j_call: TRBJ2-6
v_call: TRBV6-5
clone_size: many
cdr3_aa: ASSYSNGAGANVLT

j_call: TRBJ2-3
v_call: TRBV5-4
clone_size: many
cdr3_aa: ASRRGTASTDTQY

j_call: TRBJ2-5
v_call: TRBV20-1
clone_size: many
cdr3_aa: SAAGERESETQY

j_call: TRBJ2-7
v_call: TRBV6-5
clone_size: -
cdr3_aa: ASGRGGYFYEQY

j_call: TRBJ2-1
v_call: TRBV6-2/TRBV6-3
clone_size: few
cdr3_aa: ASSLKTSNRGTDNEQF